This T cell receptor beta chain was retrieved from a study of beta chain features in type 1 diabetes. The sequenced template was cDNA made from the entire isolated RNA. Clones were read by immunoSEQ multiplex PCR, and TCRdb kept only the in-frame ones, dropping some. The repertoire holds about 700,000 clones, around 15% seen once, with less than 0.025% in the top ten. This CDR3 region has 12 residues. V was pared by 3 bases and J by 10 bases, with 12 bases between. CDR1 LNHDA and CDR2 SQIVND come from the germline V gene (reference sequence). Points from the study as a whole: Shortening that was moderate but significant affected the TCRB CDR3s of Type 1 diabetes patients in all four CD4+ subsets. Short templates might get an advantage during PCR, and this would be equal in patients and controls.

Of note for this clone: Its antigen is currently unknown.

V is TRBV19 and J is TRBJ1-1; weak D call: TRBD1 (6 bases). This TCR came from a man aged 18 to 29 with type 1 diabetes. The sequencing input was naive CD4+ T cells from blood. The CDR3 spells CASSIWGAGAFF. The CDR3 DNA reads as TGTGCCAGTAGTATTTGGGGGGCCGGAGCTTTCTTT.